One and the same sample provided the 8 T cell receptor beta chains below, sequenced in a study of Tregs in tolerant kidney transplant recipients. The assay was immunoSEQ multiplex PCR, and TCRdb's table has in-frame clones only and misses some. The sample shows under 100,000 clones, around nine tenths of them seen only once. The source material was CD8+ T cells from blood. These receptors all come from a human donor in good health.

V is TRBV6-4 and J is TRBJ2-2, with a weak D call TRBD2 (5 bases). V was cut by 0 bases and J by 7 bases, with 12 bases left in between. Germline V gives CDR1 MRHNA, CDR2 SNTAGT. The CDR3 is made up of 15 amino acids. CDR3 in DNA: TGTGCCAGCAGTGACTCGAGGGCAGTCGGCGGGGAGCTGTTTTTT. It codes for CASSDSRAVGGELFF.

The V call is TRBV6-5, the J call TRBJ2-1; 12 positions agree with TRBD1. Germline values: CDR1 MNHEY, CDR2 SVGAGI. The junction had 4 bases not matched to a gene; V was cut back by 6 bases and J by 4 bases. The CDR3 is 15 amino acids. The CDR3 nucleotides read TGTGCCAGCAGCTCGGGACAGGGGGCGTACAATGAGCAGTTCTTC. It yields the protein CASSSGQGAYNEQFF.

The chain is built from TRBV9 and TRBJ2-7; 8 bases match TRBD1. Germline lookup yields CDR1 SGDLS and CDR2 YYNGEE. The ends lost 3 bases at V and 2 bases at J; junction bases unmatched: 1. This CDR3 has 13 residues. The CDR3 reads CASSGQGPYEQYF. CDR3 nucleotides: TGTGCCAGCAGCGGACAGGGGCCCTACGAGCAGTACTTC.

The chain recombines TRBV5-1 with TRBJ2-7; TRBD2 matches 10 bases. This CDR3 has 16 amino acids. Losses at the gene ends were 4 bases for V and 4 bases for J; bases not matched to a gene: 11. Germline V lookup: CDR1 SGHRS, CDR2 YFSETQ. The CDR3 bases are TGCGCCAGCAGCGCCCTAGCGGGAGTTGGGTCTTACGAGCAGTACTTC. It is translated as CASSALAGVGSYEQYF.

The chain combines TRBV7-9 with TRBJ2-3; unclear D gene. Germline lookup yields CDR1 SEHNR and CDR2 FQNEAQ (reference sequence). The CDR3 is 15 amino acids. Between the trimmed V and J ends, which lost 5 bases and 2 bases, there was a span of 14 bases. CDR3 protein: CASSRSAFSTDTQYF. The CDR3 DNA sequence: TGTGCCAGCAGCCGGTCGGCCTTTTCCACAGATACGCAGTATTTT.

This sequence joins TRBV5-1 and TRBJ1-5; no firm D call. The germline gives CDR1 SGHRS, CDR2 YFSETQ. Trimming took 4 bases from V and 0 from J, leaving 11 bases between them. The CDR3 totals 15 residues. This CDR3 reads CASSPYSGSNQPQHF. CDR3 nucleotides: TGCGCCAGCAGCCCCTACTCGGGTAGCAATCAGCCCCAGCATTTT.

This clone occurred once. This chain links TRBV5-1 with TRBJ1-1; no reliable D call. This CDR3 contains 15 residues. Trimming removed 0 bases at V and 1 base at J, with 10 bases between. CDR1 is SGHRS, CDR2 YFSETQ, per germline. The CDR3 DNA reads as TGCGCCAGCAGCTTGGTCGGGCCCGGGAACACTGAAGCTTTCTTT. Amino acids: CASSLVGPGNTEAFF.

The genes are TRBV9 and TRBJ1-1; perhaps TRBD1 as D (6 bases). V was trimmed by 2 bases and J by 5 bases, leaving 10 bases between them. The CDR3 covers 13 residues. Germline V gene sequence: CDR1 SGDLS, CDR2 YYNGEE. For the CDR3, the DNA is TGTGCCAGCAGCGTGGCTGGACAGACTGAAGCTTTCTTT. Translation: CASSVAGQTEAFF.